This is a list of T cell receptor beta chains from one sample in a study of T cell responses to AZD1222 COVID-19 vaccine. The assay was immunoSEQ multiplex PCR, and TCRdb's table has in-frame clones only and misses some. The sample comprises 110,000 or so clones, about 86% of which are singletons, and approximately 15% rests with the top ten. The input for sequencing was peripheral blood, taken 28 days after the second AZD1222 dose. The receptors here all came from an adult who received the AZD1222 COVID-19 vaccine. The CDR3 runs from the conserved cysteine through the conserved F or W. The D gene is left open where the match is weak.

V gene,J gene,D gene,CDR3 DNA,CDR3 protein
TRBV30,TRBJ1-5,TRBD1,TGTGCCTGGAGTTCGCGACAGGGCCATCAGCCCCAGCATTTT,CAWSSRQGHQPQHF
TRBV6-4,TRBJ2-7,TRBD2,TGTGCCAGCAGTGCACTAGCGGGGGGGCTTTCGTACTCCTACGAGCAGTACTTC,CASSALAGGLSYSYEQYF
TRBV4-3,TRBJ1-6,-,TGCGCCAGCAGCCAAGAGCGTGATTCACCCCTCCACTTT,CASSQERDSPLHF
TRBV6-5,TRBJ1-5,-,TGTGCCAGCAGTCAGGGCTTCTCTTTTCAGCCCCAGCATTTT,CASSQGFSFQPQHF
TRBV7-3,TRBJ2-7,-,TGTGCCAGCAGCTCCACGACGGGGGAGCAGTACTTC,CASSSTTGEQYF
TRBV9,TRBJ2-1,TRBD2,TGTGCCAGCAGCGTAAGGAGGCGGGGGGGACACAATGAGCAGTTCTTC,CASSVRRRGGHNEQFF
TRBV7-9,TRBJ1-6,TRBD1,TGTGCCAGCAGCTTAGGGCAGGGGGGTCATAATTCACCCCTCCACTTT,CASSLGQGGHNSPLHF
TRBV28,TRBJ2-2,TRBD2,TGTGCCAGCAGTCCCTTCCCGCTAGCGGGAACTACCGGGGAGCTGTTTTTT,CASSPFPLAGTTGELFF
TRBV10-1,TRBJ1-1,-,TGCGCCAGCAGTGATAACCCCCTGAACACTGAAGCTTTCTTT,CASSDNPLNTEAFF
TRBV6-4,TRBJ1-6,-,TGTGCCAGCAGCCGGGACGGATATAGTTCACCCCTCCACTTT,CASSRDGYSSPLHF
TRBV6-5,TRBJ2-7,-,TGTGCCAGCAGTTACTCCGGCCGCCAGGGTCTTCACGAGCAGTACTTC,CASSYSGRQGLHEQYF
TRBV7-9,TRBJ1-2,TRBD1,TGTGCCAGCAGGGCGTGGACAGGGTATGGCTACACCTTC,CASRAWTGYGYTF
TRBV6-1,TRBJ1-1,-,TGTGCCAGCAGTGACAAGGAGTACACCGAAGCTTTCTTT,CASSDKEYTEAFF
TRBV28,TRBJ2-7,-,TGTGCCAGCAGTTTATTCGGCACCCTGACCTACGAGCAGTACTTC,CASSLFGTLTYEQYF
TRBV29-1,TRBJ1-1,-,TGCAGCGTTACCGGACGGGTGAACACTGAAGCTTTCTTT,CSVTGRVNTEAFF
TRBV7-9,TRBJ2-1,TRBD1,TGTGCCAGCAGCTACCGGGACAGGGACAATGAGCAGTTCTTC,CASSYRDRDNEQFF
TRBV27,TRBJ1-2,-,TGTGCCAGCACCAGGGCCGTGGGAGGGTATGGCTACACCTTC,CASTRAVGGYGYTF
TRBV14,TRBJ1-1,-,TGTGCCAGCAGCCAAGTGGTGGGGACTGAAGCTTTCTTT,CASSQVVGTEAFF
TRBV5-6,TRBJ1-5,-,TGTGCCAGCAGCTTGAGTCAGGGATCTCAGCCCCAGCATTTT,CASSLSQGSQPQHF
TRBV24-1,TRBJ2-4,-,TGTGCCACCAGTGATGGACATATTCGGGACATTCAGTACTTC,CATSDGHIRDIQYF